This TCR beta chain was captured in a study of blood T cell repertoires in COVID-19. About the study: Donors in the United States, Italy and Spain gave samples during acute or convalescent COVID-19. The cDNA or gDNA used as material had been derived from T cells, B-cell-depleted T cells, or PBMCs.

Methods used by the authors: Nucleated cell number was recorded as an estimate derived from reference gene primer amplification. Sequencing used immunoSEQ multiplex PCR; TCRdb keeps in-frame clones, though not all of them. V, J and clone size were drawn from that table, and D and trimming were deduced from the DNA. The sample shows some 97,000 clones, over 75% of them seen only once. V lost 5 bases, J lost 9 bases, and 6 bases stayed unmatched. This CDR3 contains 13 residues. Germline CDR1 reads LNHDA; CDR2 reads SQIVND (reference sequence). This TCR was sampled from a man in his forties or fifties with acute or convalescent COVID-19. The chain carries TRBV19 and TRBJ2-1; 8 nucleotides align to TRBD1. The sequencing input was peripheral blood. The CDR3 here is CASSFDRGREQFF. DNA for the CDR3: TGTGCCAGTAGTTTCGACAGGGGTCGTGAGCAGTTCTTC. The whole variable domain, filled in from reference TRBV19 and TRBJ2-1, reads DGGITQSPKYLFRKEGQNVTLSCEQNLNHDAMYWYRQDPGQGLRLIYYSQIVNDFQKGDIAEGYSVSREKKESFPLTVTSAQKNPTAFYLCASSFDRGREQFFGPGTRLTVL.